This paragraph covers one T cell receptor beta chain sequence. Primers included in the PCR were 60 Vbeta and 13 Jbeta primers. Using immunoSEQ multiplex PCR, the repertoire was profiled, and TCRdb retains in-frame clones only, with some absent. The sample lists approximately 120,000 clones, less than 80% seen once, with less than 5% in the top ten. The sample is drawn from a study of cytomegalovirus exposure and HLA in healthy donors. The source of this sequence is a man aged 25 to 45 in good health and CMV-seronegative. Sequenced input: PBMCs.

The CDR3 protein is CASSQADRGGTEAFF. CDR3 in DNA: TGCGCCAGCAGCCAGGCTGATAGGGGGGGGACTGAAGCTTTCTTT. The chain links TRBV4-1 to TRBJ1-1; TRBD1 is a possible D gene (6 bases). Trimming pared 3 bases from V and 5 bases from J, leaving 16 bases between. There are 15 residues in the CDR3. The germline gives CDR1 MGHRA, CDR2 YSYEKL.